This TCR beta chain was obtained from a study of T cell responses to AZD1222 COVID-19 vaccine. Findings and limits, study-wide: Dominant at 160-218 and 743-854, vaccine-associated CD4 TCRs also spanned spike.

Generated by immunoSEQ multiplex PCR, the TCRdb table keeps only in-frame clones and is missing some. This sample has 85,000 to 90,000 clones, with about 89% found just once. This CDR3 region has 15 residues. The trim removed 5 bases at V and 3 bases at J, leaving 10 bases unmatched. Germline V CDR1 and CDR2: SNHLY, FYNNEI. Worth noting for this clone: Its antigen is unidentified.

This chain connects TRBV2 to TRBJ2-7; 7 nucleotides align to TRBD1. The sequencing used peripheral blood, collected 28 days after the second AZD1222 dose. The source of this sequence is an adult who received the AZD1222 COVID-19 vaccine. CDR3 protein: CASSYETRDSYEQYF. The CDR3 nucleotides read TGTGCCAGCAGTTACGAAACTAGGGACAGCTACGAGCAGTACTTC.